The 3 T cell receptor beta chains below all came from one sample that was sequenced in a study of regulatory T cells in long-lasting Graves disease (dated by TCRdb to about 2021). The sample's time point, from its label and the paper: newly diagnosed GD, antithyroid drugs for less than 3 months. RNA was extracted from PBMCs in TRIzol for both TCR sequencing and RNA sequencing. Library preparation was by multiplex PCR. Sequencing took place on an Illumina HiSeq 4000. TCR beta libraries were built with iRepertoire HTBI primers and Arm-PCR amplification of CDR3 regions. In-frame beta chains were kept once TCRdb had trimmed the public reads at Q25 with fastp and called clones with MiXCR. Duplicate CDR3 protein sequences are folded into a single record with the most common DNA and genes. This sample has under 800,000 distinct CDR3 sequences in its table, and approximately 15% of those were observed once. Clones ranked in the top ten supply more than 15% of the sample.

The same data also contributed to another study, on T cells in Graves' hyperthyroidism and ophthalmopathy.

The specimen was peripheral blood mononuclear cells (PBMCs), collected at new diagnosis, from a patient treated with antithyroid drugs. Receptor source: a woman aged 25 to 39 with Graves disease. Donor details come from another sample of the same person, matched by shared clones.

The sample holds many counts of this clonotype. The CDR3 DNA is TGTGCCAGCAGCTTCGGTAGCTTGAACACCGGGGAGCTGTTTTTT. Translation: CASSFGSLNTGELFF. This chain connects TRBV7-9 to TRBJ2-2, with no clear D. Germline lookup yields CDR1 SEHNR and CDR2 FQNEAQ (reference sequence). The ends were cut back, 3 bases at V and 1 base at J, with 9 bases in the middle. The CDR3 totals 15 residues.

This clonotype was seen repeatedly, ten times or more. The chain recombines TRBV27 with TRBJ2-7; 7 nucleotides line up with TRBD1. The germline V gene has CDR1 MNHEY and CDR2 SMNVEV (reference sequence). V was clipped by 6 bases and J by 2 bases; unmatched bases: 13. This CDR3 is built from 16 residues. CDR3 sequence (DNA): TGTGCCAGCAGGAAAACGTTACCGGGACAGCCCTACGAGCAGTACTTC. This gives the protein CASRKTLPGQPYEQYF.

In its sample, this clonotype was seen many times. V usage is TRBV5-1 and J usage is TRBJ1-2; TRBD1 is a possible D gene (5 bases). The V gene lost 0 bases and the J gene lost 8 bases, with 14 bases spanning the gap. The germline gives CDR1 SGHRS, CDR2 YFSETQ. The CDR3 runs to 14 residues. The DNA for the CDR3 is TGCGCCAGCAGCTTGGAGGGACGAGATGGAGGCTACACCTTC. Translated: CASSLEGRDGGYTF.